These 28 T cell receptor beta chains were sequenced from one sample in a study of blood T cell repertoires in COVID-19. Here immunoSEQ multiplex PCR was the method, and the copy in TCRdb shows in-frame clones only, minus some. This sample has approximately 250,000 clones, with over 75% found just once. The sample taken for sequencing was PBMCs or T cells enriched from blood (not recorded which). These receptors were collected from a woman under 40 who had recovered from COVID-19.

The CDR3 is CASSLGRPQGKWRQETQYF. As DNA, the CDR3 is TGTGCCAGCAGCTTGGGAAGGCCCCAGGGGAAGTGGCGGCAAGAGACCCAGTACTTC. V is TRBV5-8 and J is TRBJ2-5, with D maybe TRBD1 (6 bases). Between the trimmed V and J ends, which lost 0 bases and 2 bases, there was a span of 23 bases. Germline CDR1 and CDR2: SGHTS and YDEGEE. The CDR3 consists of 19 residues.

This clone was seen a single time. This chain links TRBV5-4 with TRBJ1-2; TRBD1 agrees at 7 bases. Per germline, CDR1 SGHNT and CDR2 YYREEE (reference sequence). Trimming removed 3 bases from V and 5 bases from J; junction bases left unmatched: 16. This CDR3 has 17 residues. In nucleotides, the CDR3 is TGTGCCAGCAGCTATGGGGGTGGAGGGGGCGCGGGGTATGGCTACACCTTC. It is translated as CASSYGGGGGAGYGYTF.

This clone was observed a few times. The V and J genes are TRBV27 and TRBJ1-1, with D possibly being TRBD1 (6 bases). This CDR3 is built from 13 residues. The germline V gene has CDR1 MNHEY and CDR2 SMNVEV (reference sequence). V lost 2 bases to trimming and J lost 11 bases, with 15 bases between them. In DNA, the CDR3 is TGTGCCAGCAGTTTAAATGGGGGCCCGAGGGCTTTCTTT. Protein: CASSLNGGPRAFF.

The chain recombines TRBV9 with TRBJ2-3, with a weak D call TRBD2 (6 bases). Trimming took off 1 base at V and 3 bases at J, with 15 bases between the two ends. This CDR3 has 16 amino acids. CDR1 and CDR2 from the germline V gene are SGDLS and YYNGEE. The CDR3 protein is CASSVIAAPRTDTQYF. CDR3 nucleotide sequence: TGTGCCAGCAGCGTAATAGCGGCTCCGAGGACAGATACGCAGTATTTT.

The chain combines TRBV2 with TRBJ1-6, with D hard to call. In germline, CDR1 is SNHLY, CDR2 FYNNEI. The CDR3 totals 13 residues. Trimming left V 4 bases short and J 9 bases short, with 10 bases between. DNA for the CDR3: TGTGCCAGCAGTGTTCTACCAATTTCACCCCTCCACTTT. Residues: CASSVLPISPLHF.

The chain joins TRBV27 to TRBJ2-7; 9 nucleotides line up with TRBD2. The ends lost 6 bases at V and 4 bases at J; junction bases unmatched: 7. The CDR3 consists of 14 residues. Germline loops: CDR1 MNHEY, CDR2 SMNVEV (reference sequence). The CDR3 reads CASSISGSLYEQYF. The DNA for the CDR3 is TGTGCCAGCAGCATTAGCGGGAGCTTATACGAGCAGTACTTC.

CDR3 in amino acids: CASSLIGGRSYTF. The DNA for the CDR3 is TGTGCCAGCAGTTTAATAGGGGGAAGGAGCTACACCTTC. This sequence joins TRBV28 and TRBJ1-2; maybe TRBD1 (6 bases). Trimming took 2 bases from V and 9 from J, leaving 13 bases between them. Germline CDR1 and CDR2: MDHEN and SYDVKM. CDR3 size: 13 residues.

This chain joins TRBV2 and TRBJ1-5; a possible D gene is TRBD1 (6 bases). The CDR3 is made up of 15 amino acids. V lost 4 bases and J lost 2, with 12 bases in between. CDR1 is SNHLY, CDR2 FYNNEI, per germline. The CDR3, as DNA: TGTGCCAGCAGTGTAACAGGGAGAGGCAATCAGCCCCAGCATTTT. Its translation is CASSVTGRGNQPQHF. Complete variable domain (other parts from reference TRBV2 and TRBJ1-5): EPEVTQTPSHQVTQMGQEVILRCVPISNHLYFYWYRQILGQKVEFLVSFYNNEISEKSEIFDDQFSVERPDGSNFTLKIRSTKLEDSAMYFCASSVTGRGNQPQHFGDGTRLSIL.

This clone has only one observation. The chain is built from TRBV11-2 and TRBJ1-2; no clear D gene. The V end lost 5 bases, the J end lost 2 bases, and 9 bases lay between the germline ends. This CDR3 has 13 amino acids. Germline assignment: CDR1 SGHAT and CDR2 FQNNGV. The DNA of the CDR3 is TGTGCCAGCAGCCCTCAGACAAACTATGGCTACACCTTC. Translation gives CASSPQTNYGYTF.

This chain uses TRBV9 with TRBJ1-2, with D possibly matching TRBD1 (6 bases). V was shortened by 4 bases and J by 6 bases, with 13 bases between the two germline ends. Per germline, CDR1 SGDLS and CDR2 YYNGEE. This CDR3 has 13 amino acids. CDR3 DNA sequence: TGTGCCAGCAGCCCCCCTTACAGGGATGGCTACACCTTC. The encoded protein is CASSPPYRDGYTF.

This chain uses TRBV28 with TRBJ2-7; 16 bases are a match to TRBD2. Germline CDR1 is MDHEN and CDR2 is SYDVKM. The junction had 27 bases not matched to a gene; V was cut back by 3 bases and J by 4 bases. The CDR3 runs 24 residues. Written as DNA, the CDR3 is TGTGCCAGCAGTTTCATCGGTACCGGGACTAGCGGGAGGGCCCGAGGATCTCTCCTGTACGAGCAGTACTTC. Encoded protein: CASSFIGTGTSGRARGSLLYEQYF.

The chain employs TRBV28 and TRBJ1-2, with unresolved D. The CDR3 has 14 amino acids. The V end lost 5 bases, the J end lost 8 bases, and 18 bases lay between the germline ends. Germline lookup yields CDR1 MDHEN and CDR2 SYDVKM. The CDR3: CASSPLFRAGGYTF. The CDR3 nucleotides read TGTGCCAGCAGTCCCCTATTCCGGGCGGGAGGCTACACCTTC.

V gene TRBV27 combines with J gene TRBJ1-1; a weak D match, TRBD1 (5 bases). Germline assignment: CDR1 MNHEY and CDR2 SMNVEV (reference sequence). Trimming removed 6 bases at V and 0 bases at J, with 8 bases between. CDR3 length: 13 residues. Here the CDR3 reads CASSVQVNTEAFF. The CDR3 bases are TGTGCCAGCAGCGTACAGGTGAACACTGAAGCTTTCTTT.

The chain links TRBV30 to TRBJ2-5; possibly TRBD2 for D (6 bases). The V end was cut by 5 bases, the J end by 1 base, with 14 bases between. CDR1 and CDR2 (germline): GTSNPN, SVGIG (reference sequence). The CDR3 sequence is 14 residues long. Here the CDR3 reads CAWATPGLQETQYF. CDR3 nucleotide sequence: TGTGCCTGGGCCACGCCGGGACTCCAAGAGACCCAGTACTTC.

V usage is TRBV5-1 and J usage is TRBJ2-3, with TRBD2 matching 8 bases. Germline V gene lookup returns CDR1 SGHRS and CDR2 YFSETQ. V lost 4 bases, J lost 0 bases, and 4 bases stayed unmatched. CDR3 length: 15 residues. The CDR3 DNA follows: TGCGCCAGCAGCCCGGGACTAGTTAGCACAGATACGCAGTATTTT. It encodes CASSPGLVSTDTQYF.

This chain connects TRBV27 to TRBJ2-5, with a tentative D call TRBD2 (6 bases). The CDR3 is 13 amino acids. Germline CDR1 MNHEY, CDR2 SMNVEV (reference sequence). V was pared by 8 bases and J by 5 bases, with 15 bases between. CDR3 in DNA: TGTGCCAGCGGCCGGGGGAGCCGTGAGACCCAGTACTTC. This encodes CASGRGSRETQYF.

The gene calls are TRBV28 and TRBJ2-7; 7 nucleotides match TRBD1. After removal of 6 bases from V and 0 bases from J, the junction contained 8 bases not matched to a gene. From germline, CDR1 is MDHEN and CDR2 SYDVKM. This CDR3 region has 15 residues. This CDR3 reads CASSPTGTLSYEQYF. The CDR3 coding sequence is TGTGCCAGCAGCCCGACAGGGACCCTCTCCTACGAGCAGTACTTC.

V gene TRBV11-3 combines with J gene TRBJ1-2; D ambiguous. With 5 bases removed from V and 4 bases from J, the gap between germline ends came to 20 bases. The germline CDR1 and CDR2 sequences are SGHNT and YENEEA. The CDR3 sequence is 16 residues long. Here the CDR3 reads CASSQDLRQYGYGYTF. CDR3 coding DNA: TGTGCCAGCAGCCAAGATTTGAGGCAGTACGGCTATGGCTACACCTTC.

This clone was observed a single time. J is TRBJ2-1 and V is TRBV6-4, with D possibly being TRBD2 (5 bases). The CDR3 totals 13 residues. V lost 6 bases, J lost 5 bases, and 11 bases lay in between. Germline values: CDR1 MRHNA, CDR2 SNTAGT. CDR3 region: CASSSRGNNEQFF. The CDR3 DNA sequence: TGTGCCAGCAGCAGCCGGGGTAACAATGAGCAGTTCTTC.

V usage is TRBV5-1 and J usage is TRBJ2-2, with 10 bases matching TRBD2. Per germline, CDR1 SGHRS and CDR2 YFSETQ. The CDR3 contains 14 residues. V shed 4 bases, J shed 4 bases, and the junction held 1 base outside the gene matches. DNA for the CDR3: TGCGCCAGCAGCGTAGCGGGGGGCACCGGGGAGCTGTTTTTT. It codes for CASSVAGGTGELFF.

The chain uses TRBV27 and TRBJ2-7, with 8 bases fitting TRBD1. Germline V gene lookup returns CDR1 MNHEY and CDR2 SMNVEV (reference sequence). CDR3 length: 15 residues. The junction had 7 bases not matched to a gene; V was cut back by 4 bases and J by 2 bases. CDR3 sequence reads: CASSSWTGIAYEQYF. The CDR3 DNA sequence: TGTGCCAGCAGTTCCTGGACAGGGATAGCCTACGAGCAGTACTTC.

The chain carries TRBV27 and TRBJ1-1; possible D gene TRBD1, 5 bases. The CDR3 contains 17 residues. CDR1 is MNHEY and CDR2 is SMNVEV in the germline V gene (reference sequence). The V end was cut by 2 bases, the J end by 0 bases, with 16 bases between. The CDR3: CASSLPRTMKMNTEAFF. The CDR3, as DNA: TGTGCCAGCAGTTTACCTCGGACAATGAAAATGAACACTGAAGCTTTCTTT.

The rearrangement links TRBV7-9 to TRBJ1-3, with 11 positions matching TRBD1. This CDR3 contains 17 residues. Trimming cost V 3 bases and J 2 bases; bases outside gene matches: 6. From germline, CDR1 is SEHNR and CDR2 FQNEAQ (reference sequence). The CDR3 DNA reads TGTGCCAGCAGCTTCTATACGGGACAGGGGGCTGGAAACACCATATATTTT. Protein product: CASSFYTGQGAGNTIYF. Variable domain in full (rest from reference TRBV7-9 and TRBJ1-3): DTGVSQNPRHKITKRGQNVTFRCDPISEHNRLYWYRQTLGQGPEFLTYFQNEAQLEKSRLLSDRFSAERPKGSFSTLEIQRTEQGDSAMYLCASSFYTGQGAGNTIYFGEGSWLTVV.

The chain is built from TRBV20-1 and TRBJ2-1; the D gene could be TRBD1 or TRBD2 (6 bases each). V shed 3 bases and J shed 1 base, with 10 bases lying between them. CDR3 length equals 14 residues. Looked up from germline, CDR1 is DFQATT and CDR2 is SNEGSKA (reference sequence). The CDR3 nucleotides are TGCAGTGCTAGTGGGGGGCTTTCCTACAATGAGCAGTTCTTC. Encoded protein: CSASGGLSYNEQFF.

The rearrangement joins TRBV5-1 to TRBJ2-1; unclear D gene. The CDR3 is made up of 12 amino acids. Germline V CDR1 and CDR2: SGHRS, YFSETQ. V lost 2 bases to trimming and J lost 9 bases, with 9 bases between them. CDR3 nucleotides: TGCGCCAGCAGCTTTATCTCCTCTGAGCAGTTCTTC. It yields the protein CASSFISSEQFF.

V is TRBV27 and J is TRBJ2-1, with D possibly being TRBD1 (6 bases). Germline values: CDR1 MNHEY, CDR2 SMNVEV (reference sequence). Trimming pared 5 bases from V and 3 bases from J, leaving 14 bases between. CDR3 length: 15 residues. The CDR3 sequence is CASSRVGGIYNEQFF. The CDR3 DNA sequence: TGTGCCAGCAGTCGCGTAGGGGGAATCTACAATGAGCAGTTCTTC.

The chain links TRBV4-3 to TRBJ2-3; D ambiguous. Germline-derived CDR1 and CDR2 are LGHNA and YSLEER. Deletions cut 1 base from V and 1 base from J, with 18 bases between. The CDR3 extends over 18 amino acids. CDR3 DNA: TGCGCCAGCAGCCAAGTCCCCCTCCTAGTTAAAGGCACAGATACGCAGTATTTT. Its translation: CASSQVPLLVKGTDTQYF.

This chain joins TRBV11-3 and TRBJ1-1; TRBD1 matches 11 bases. The CDR3 runs to 15 residues. Germline CDR1 reads SGHNT; CDR2 reads YENEEA. With V trimmed by 5 bases and J by 4 bases, 6 bases remained unmatched. Here the CDR3 reads CASSPGQGAGTEAFF. The DNA of the CDR3 is TGTGCCAGCAGCCCAGGACAGGGGGCCGGCACTGAAGCTTTCTTT.